Listed below are T cell receptor beta chains from one sample, sequenced in a study of T cells after posttransplantation cyclophosphamide. The protocol was immunoSEQ multiplex PCR, while the TCRdb copy is restricted to in-frame clones and leaves out a portion. The sample lists about 19,000 clones; roughly 83% were seen once. Sequencing input: memory CD4+ T cells sorted from blood. The receptors come from a man between 25 and 39 years old in good health and a related stem cell transplant donor. Both conserved end residues are part of each CDR3. Fields, in order: clone size, J gene, D gene, V gene, CDR3 protein, CDR3 DNA. The D gene is left open where the match is weak. Clone size appears in some rows only: once, few, many, or a class for an expanded clone.

- | TRBJ1-3 | - | TRBV6-6 | CATEGGNTIYF | TGTGCCACCGAGGGTGGGAACACCATATATTTT
- | TRBJ1-1 | - | TRBV5-4 | CASSTQGNGEAFF | TGTGCCAGCAGCACACAGGGTAACGGTGAAGCTTTCTTT
- | TRBJ2-5 | TRBD2 | TRBV5-4 | CASSHFLAGGPPAQYF | TGTGCCAGCAGCCACTTCCTAGCGGGGGGCCCTCCGGCCCAGTACTTC
- | TRBJ2-1 | TRBD2 | TRBV19 | CASSIRTSGYNEQFF | TGTGCCAGTAGTATCCGGACTAGCGGCTACAATGAGCAGTTCTTC
- | TRBJ1-1 | - | TRBV7-9 | CASRRDTEAFF | TGTGCCAGCAGACGAGACACTGAAGCTTTCTTT
- | TRBJ1-1 | - | TRBV29-1 | CSAEQGMNTEAFF | TGCAGCGCCGAACAGGGAATGAACACTGAAGCTTTCTTT
- | TRBJ2-1 | - | TRBV5-1 | CASSFPPRNEQFF | TGCGCCAGCAGCTTCCCCCCCCGGAATGAGCAGTTCTTC
- | TRBJ2-3 | TRBD1 | TRBV7-6 | CASSSGQGTQYF | TGTGCCAGCAGCTCCGGACAGGGGACGCAGTATTTT
- | TRBJ1-1 | - | TRBV7-3 | CASSFRPATGGTEAFF | TGTGCCAGCAGCTTCCGACCCGCAACCGGGGGAACTGAAGCTTTCTTT
- | TRBJ1-1 | - | TRBV6-1 | CASSDLGNTEAFF | TGTGCCAGCAGTGATCTAGGGAACACTGAAGCTTTCTTT
- | TRBJ2-1 | TRBD2 | TRBV5-1 | CASTPRGGYNEQFF | TGCGCCAGCACCCCACGGGGGGGCTACAATGAGCAGTTCTTC
- | TRBJ2-1 | TRBD2 | TRBV10-1 | CASSDSKRGKFYNEQFF | TGCGCCAGCAGTGACTCTAAGCGGGGGAAATTTTACAATGAGCAGTTCTTC
- | TRBJ2-1 | TRBD2 | TRBV19 | CASSTPPWATTAGDEQFF | TGTGCCAGTAGTACCCCCCCCTGGGCAACCACGGCGGGGGATGAGCAGTTCTTC
- | TRBJ2-5 | - | TRBV2 | CATADKTRLETQYF | TGTGCCACCGCAGATAAGACTAGATTGGAGACCCAGTACTTC
few | TRBJ1-6 | - | TRBV6-1 | CASSVAGAGSSPLHF | TGTGCCAGCTCCGTAGCGGGGGCGGGTTCTTCACCCCTCCACTTT
- | TRBJ2-4 | TRBD1 | TRBV29-1 | CSAPGQGKGNIQYF | TGCAGCGCCCCAGGACAGGGGAAGGGAAACATTCAGTACTTC
- | TRBJ2-5 | - | TRBV5-1 | CASSLDRGETQYF | TGCGCCAGCAGCTTGGATCGAGGAGAGACCCAGTACTTC
few | TRBJ2-7 | TRBD1 | TRBV19 | CASRGQASYEQYF | TGTGCCAGCAGGGGACAGGCCTCCTACGAGCAGTACTTC
- | TRBJ1-4 | - | TRBV2 | CASSVIPTNEKLFF | TGTGCCAGCAGTGTAATTCCAACTAATGAAAAACTGTTTTTT
- | TRBJ2-1 | TRBD1 | TRBV12-5 | CASVPGQAYNEQFF | TGTGCTAGTGTTCCGGGACAGGCATACAATGAGCAGTTCTTC
- | TRBJ1-2 | - | TRBV6-6 | CASSFGTLYGYTF | TGTGCCAGCAGTTTTGGGACTTTATATGGCTACACCTTC
- | TRBJ2-4 | - | TRBV19 | CASSPWTSGGHQYF | TGTGCCAGTAGTCCTTGGACCTCTGGCGGGCATCAGTACTTC
- | TRBJ1-6 | - | TRBV6-5 | CASSSRVNSPLHF | TGTGCCAGCAGTAGCAGGGTGAATTCACCCCTCCACTTT
- | TRBJ2-1 | TRBD2 | TRBV28 | CASSSGSGGPSYNEQFF | TGTGCCAGCAGTTCCGGCAGCGGGGGGCCCTCCTACAATGAGCAGTTCTTC
- | TRBJ1-5 | - | TRBV28 | CASSFKLGRAQPQHF | TGTGCCAGCAGTTTTAAGCTCGGCAGGGCCCAGCCCCAGCATTTT
- | TRBJ1-5 | - | TRBV21-1 | CASTRFDRSNQPQHF | TGTGCCAGCACCCGATTTGACAGGTCTAATCAGCCCCAGCATTTT
- | TRBJ1-4 | TRBD1 | TRBV2 | CASTDRGEKLFF | TGTGCCAGCACGGACAGGGGTGAAAAACTGTTTTTT
- | TRBJ2-2 | TRBD1 | TRBV19 | CASRIKYRGNGELFF | TGTGCCAGTAGGATCAAATACAGGGGAAACGGGGAGCTGTTTTTT
- | TRBJ1-2 | - | TRBV2 | CASGGLQAEYGYTF | TGTGCCAGCGGGGGACTACAAGCGGAATATGGCTACACCTTC
- | TRBJ1-2 | - | TRBV5-1 | CASSFGIQRGGYTF | TGCGCCAGCAGCTTCGGGATTCAACGCGGCGGCTACACCTTC
- | TRBJ1-1 | - | TRBV18 | CASSPRQGMDTEAFF | TGTGCCAGCTCACCTCGCCAGGGGATGGACACTGAAGCTTTCTTT
- | TRBJ2-1 | TRBD2 | TRBV7-8 | CASSLGQAGLAGDEQFF | TGTGCCAGCAGCTTAGGTCAAGCGGGACTAGCGGGGGACGAGCAGTTCTTC
once | TRBJ1-1 | - | TRBV5-1 | CASSPGVNTEAFF | TGCGCCAGCAGCCCCGGGGTGAACACTGAAGCTTTCTTT
- | TRBJ1-1 | TRBD1 | TRBV7-9 | CASSVDRVNTEAFF | TGTGCCAGCAGCGTTGACAGGGTTAACACTGAAGCTTTCTTT
- | TRBJ2-5 | TRBD1 | TRBV6-1 | CASRPLQGAAETQYF | TGTGCCAGCAGGCCCCTACAGGGGGCCGCAGAGACCCAGTACTTC
few | TRBJ1-5 | - | TRBV2 | CASSLGALQVVWPQHF | TGTGCCAGCAGTTTAGGAGCGTTACAGGTGGTATGGCCCCAGCATTTT
- | TRBJ1-1 | TRBD1 | TRBV5-1 | CASSLEKVGQGAGAFF | TGCGCCAGCAGCTTGGAAAAAGTAGGCCAGGGGGCGGGAGCTTTCTTT
- | TRBJ1-4 | TRBD1 | TRBV13 | CASSSRTGPGEKLFF | TGTGCCAGCAGCTCCCGGACAGGACCTGGCGAAAAACTGTTTTTT
- | TRBJ2-7 | - | TRBV5-6 | CASGPFGDSYEQYF | TGTGCCAGCGGCCCTTTCGGGGACTCCTACGAGCAGTACTTC
once | TRBJ2-7 | - | TRBV6-6 | CASSYSKTTGAYEQYF | TGTGCCAGCAGTTACTCGAAAACGACAGGCGCATACGAGCAGTACTTC
- | TRBJ1-6 | - | TRBV4-3 | CASSQGAAGENSPLHF | TGCGCCAGCAGCCAAGGTGCAGCGGGAGAAAATTCACCCCTCCACTTT
- | TRBJ2-2 | - | TRBV28 | CASRRGKSTGELFF | TGTGCCAGCCGCAGGGGAAAGAGCACCGGGGAGCTGTTTTTT
- | TRBJ1-3 | - | TRBV5-1 | CASSLATAGDTIYF | TGCGCCAGCAGCTTGGCTACGGCCGGGGACACCATATATTTT
- | TRBJ1-1 | - | TRBV29-1 | CSVAGRGGTEAFF | TGCAGCGTTGCCGGAAGGGGAGGAACTGAAGCTTTCTTT
- | TRBJ2-1 | - | TRBV6-1 | CASSEARWGGASMGQHEQFF | TGTGCCAGCAGTGAAGCGCGGTGGGGGGGGGCCTCTATGGGTCAACATGAGCAGTTCTTC
once | TRBJ1-1 | - | TRBV5-6 | CASSLQGFAFF | TGTGCCAGCAGCCTCCAGGGGTTTGCTTTCTTT
once | TRBJ2-2 | - | TRBV10-3 | CAISVSGNTGELFF | TGTGCCATCAGTGTTTCCGGGAACACCGGGGAGCTGTTTTTT
- | TRBJ2-1 | - | TRBV4-3 | CASSQDWQNNEQFF | TGCGCCAGCAGCCAAGATTGGCAGAACAATGAGCAGTTCTTC
- | TRBJ2-5 | TRBD2 | TRBV19 | CASSMGKRDGETQYF | TGTGCCAGTAGTATGGGAAAGCGGGATGGGGAGACCCAGTACTTC
once | TRBJ2-3 | TRBD1 | TRBV7-8 | CASSVDRGDTQYF | TGTGCCAGCAGCGTCGACAGGGGGGATACGCAGTATTTT
- | TRBJ1-3 | - | TRBV5-8 | CASSPRQTGNTIYF | TGTGCCAGCAGCCCGAGACAGACTGGAAACACCATATATTTT
- | TRBJ2-1 | TRBD2 | TRBV19 | CASSKVWEGSGHNEQFF | TGTGCCAGTAGTAAAGTGTGGGAGGGTAGCGGACACAATGAGCAGTTCTTC
- | TRBJ2-3 | - | TRBV4-1 | CASSQDGVADTQYF | TGCGCCAGCAGCCAAGACGGGGTGGCAGATACGCAGTATTTT
- | TRBJ1-2 | TRBD1 | TRBV19 | CASNQGQLYGYTF | TGTGCCAGTAATCAGGGACAGCTCTATGGCTACACCTTC
- | TRBJ1-2 | - | TRBV27 | CASSWSRGRGPYGYTF | TGTGCCAGCAGTTGGAGTCGGGGGCGGGGGCCCTATGGCTACACCTTC